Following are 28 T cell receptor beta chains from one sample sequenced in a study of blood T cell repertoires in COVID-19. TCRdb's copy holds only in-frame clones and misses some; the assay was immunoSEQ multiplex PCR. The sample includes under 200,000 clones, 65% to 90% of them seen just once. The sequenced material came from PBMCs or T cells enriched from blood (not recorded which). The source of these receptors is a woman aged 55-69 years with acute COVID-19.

CDR3 coding DNA: TGTGCCAGTAGAACGGTCGGGACTGAAAATTCACCCCTCCACTTT. Encoded protein: CASRTVGTENSPLHF. The V call is TRBV19, the J call TRBJ1-6; tentatively, D is TRBD1 (5 bases). V was shortened by 6 bases and J by 7 bases, with 16 bases between the two germline ends. Looked up from germline, CDR1 is LNHDA and CDR2 is SQIVND (reference sequence). The CDR3 has 15 residues.

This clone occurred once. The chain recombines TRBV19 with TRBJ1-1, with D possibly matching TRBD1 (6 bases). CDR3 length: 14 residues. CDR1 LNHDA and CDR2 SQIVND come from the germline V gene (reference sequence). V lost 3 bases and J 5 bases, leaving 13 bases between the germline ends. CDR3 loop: CASSISRGGTEAFF. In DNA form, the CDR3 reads TGTGCCAGTAGTATTTCCAGGGGTGGGACTGAAGCTTTCTTT.

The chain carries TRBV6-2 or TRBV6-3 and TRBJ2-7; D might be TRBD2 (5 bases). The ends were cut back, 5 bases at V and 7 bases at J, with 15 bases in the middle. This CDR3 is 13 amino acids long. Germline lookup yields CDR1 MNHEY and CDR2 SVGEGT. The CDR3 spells CASSDGRPGEQYV. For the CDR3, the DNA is TGTGCCAGCAGTGACGGACGCCCGGGGGAGCAGTACGTC.

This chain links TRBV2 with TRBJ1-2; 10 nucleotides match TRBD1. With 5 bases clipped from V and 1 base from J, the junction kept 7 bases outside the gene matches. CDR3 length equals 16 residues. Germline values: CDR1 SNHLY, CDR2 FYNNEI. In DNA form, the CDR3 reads TGTGCCAGCAGTACGGACAGGGGGGGGATTAACTATGGCTACACCTTC. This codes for CASSTDRGGINYGYTF.

CDR3: CASSKGRGKGTGANVLTF. In DNA, the CDR3 is TGTGCCAGCAGCAAAGGGCGCGGGAAGGGTACTGGGGCCAACGTCCTGACTTTC. The gene calls are TRBV21-1 and TRBJ2-6; TRBD2 was called by the table and not checked on the DNA. TRBV21-1 is a pseudogene. This CDR3 spans 18 amino acids.

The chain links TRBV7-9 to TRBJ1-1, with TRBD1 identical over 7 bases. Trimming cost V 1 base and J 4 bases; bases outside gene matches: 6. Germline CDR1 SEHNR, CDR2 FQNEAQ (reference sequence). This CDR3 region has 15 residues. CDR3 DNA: TGTGCCAGCAGCTTAGGACAGGGAAGAAGCACTGAAGCTTTCTTT. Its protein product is CASSLGQGRSTEAFF.

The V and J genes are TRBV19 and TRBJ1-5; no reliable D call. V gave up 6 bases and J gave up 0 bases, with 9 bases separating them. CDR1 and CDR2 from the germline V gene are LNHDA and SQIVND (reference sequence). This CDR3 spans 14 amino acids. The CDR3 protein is CASSPQPSNQPQHF. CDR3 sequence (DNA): TGTGCCAGTAGCCCACAGCCTAGCAATCAGCCCCAGCATTTT.

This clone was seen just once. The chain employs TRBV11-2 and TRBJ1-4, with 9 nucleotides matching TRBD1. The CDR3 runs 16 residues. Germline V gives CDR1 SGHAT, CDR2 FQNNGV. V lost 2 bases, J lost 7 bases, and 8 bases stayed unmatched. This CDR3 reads CASSLWGQGTGEKLFF. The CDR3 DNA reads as TGTGCCAGCAGCTTATGGGGACAGGGTACTGGTGAAAAACTGTTTTTT.

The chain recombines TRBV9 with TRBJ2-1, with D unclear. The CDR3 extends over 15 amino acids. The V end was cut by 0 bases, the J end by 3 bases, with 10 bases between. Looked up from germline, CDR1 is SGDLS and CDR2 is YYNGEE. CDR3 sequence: CASSVGSDHYNEQFF. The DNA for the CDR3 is TGTGCCAGCAGCGTAGGCAGCGACCACTACAATGAGCAGTTCTTC.

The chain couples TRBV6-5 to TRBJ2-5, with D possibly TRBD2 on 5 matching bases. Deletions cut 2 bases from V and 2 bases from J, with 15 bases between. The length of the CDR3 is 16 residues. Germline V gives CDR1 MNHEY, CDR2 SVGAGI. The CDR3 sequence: CASSYLSHEGQETQYF. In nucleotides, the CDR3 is TGTGCCAGCAGTTACCTCTCCCATGAGGGTCAAGAGACCCAGTACTTC.

Written as DNA, the CDR3 is TGTGCCAGTAGTATTGCTGGACTAGCAGTGGAGACCCAGTACTTC. The encoded protein is CASSIAGLAVETQYF. The chain joins TRBV19 to TRBJ2-5, with 8 nucleotides matching TRBD2. The CDR3 extends over 15 amino acids. The V gene's germline CDR1 is LNHDA and CDR2 SQIVND (reference sequence). V shed 3 bases, J shed 5 bases, and the junction held 8 bases outside the gene matches.

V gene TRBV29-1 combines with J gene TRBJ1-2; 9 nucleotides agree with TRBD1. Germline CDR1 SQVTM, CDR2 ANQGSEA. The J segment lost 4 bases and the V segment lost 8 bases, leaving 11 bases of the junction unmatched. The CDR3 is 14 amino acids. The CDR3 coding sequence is TGCAGCACGAGTCACAGGGGGCCGGGCTATGGCTACACCTTC. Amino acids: CSTSHRGPGYGYTF.

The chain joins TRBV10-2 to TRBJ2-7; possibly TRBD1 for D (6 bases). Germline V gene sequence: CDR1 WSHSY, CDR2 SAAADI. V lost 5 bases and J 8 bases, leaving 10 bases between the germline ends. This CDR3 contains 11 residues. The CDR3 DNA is TGCGCCAGCAGTACAGGGTGGCAGCAGTACGTC. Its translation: CASSTGWQQYV.

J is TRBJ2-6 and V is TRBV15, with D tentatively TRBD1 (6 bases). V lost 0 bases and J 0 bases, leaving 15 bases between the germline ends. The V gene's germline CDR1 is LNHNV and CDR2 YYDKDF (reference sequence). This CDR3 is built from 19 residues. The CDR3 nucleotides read TGTGCCACCAGCAGAGATCTTGGGACACCTGGCTCTGGGGCCAACGTCCTGACTTTC. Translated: CATSRDLGTPGSGANVLTF.

The CDR3 sequence: CAISEEPRGGYTF. DNA for the CDR3: TGTGCCATCAGTGAGGAACCTAGGGGTGGCTACACCTTC. The J gene is TRBJ1-2, the V gene TRBV10-3, with a possible D match to TRBD1 (5 bases). V was pared by 2 bases and J by 7 bases, with 11 bases between. The CDR3 has 13 amino acids. In germline, CDR1 is ENHRY, CDR2 SYGVKD.

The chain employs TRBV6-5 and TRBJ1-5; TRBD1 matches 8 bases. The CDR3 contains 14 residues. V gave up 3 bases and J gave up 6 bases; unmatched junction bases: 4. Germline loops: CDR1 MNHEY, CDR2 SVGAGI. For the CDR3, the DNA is TGTGCCAGCAGTTATGACAGGGGCGGTCAGCCCCAGCATTTT. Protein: CASSYDRGGQPQHF.

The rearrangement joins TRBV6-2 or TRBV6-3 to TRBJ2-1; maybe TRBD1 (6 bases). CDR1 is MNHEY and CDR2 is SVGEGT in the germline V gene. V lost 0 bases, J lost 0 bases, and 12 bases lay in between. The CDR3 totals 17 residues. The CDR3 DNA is TGTGCCAGCAGTTACTCGATCCGGGACAACTCCTACAATGAGCAGTTCTTC. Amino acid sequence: CASSYSIRDNSYNEQFF.

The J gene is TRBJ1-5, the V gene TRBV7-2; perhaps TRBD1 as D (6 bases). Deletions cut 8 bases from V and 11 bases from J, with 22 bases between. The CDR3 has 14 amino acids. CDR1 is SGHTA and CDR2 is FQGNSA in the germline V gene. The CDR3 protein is CASGVGGAGNSQHF. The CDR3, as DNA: TGTGCCAGCGGAGTCGGGGGGGCCGGGAACTCCCAGCATTTT.

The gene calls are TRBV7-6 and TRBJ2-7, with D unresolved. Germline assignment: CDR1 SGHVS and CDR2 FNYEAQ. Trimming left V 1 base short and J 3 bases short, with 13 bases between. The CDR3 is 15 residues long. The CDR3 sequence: CASSLGPGGFYEQYF. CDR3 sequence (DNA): TGTGCCAGCAGCTTAGGACCGGGTGGATTCTACGAGCAGTACTTC. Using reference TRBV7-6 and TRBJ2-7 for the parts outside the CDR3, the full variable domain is GAGVSQSPRYKVTKRGQDVALRCDPISGHVSLYWYRQALGQGPEFLTYFNYEAQQDKSGLPNDRFSAERPEGSISTLTIQRTEQRDSAMYRCASSLGPGGFYEQYFGPGTRLTVT.

The CDR3 DNA is TGTGCCAGCAGTCCCCACCCGGGGCGGGGGCCAAGCACAGATACGCAGTATTTT. This gives the protein CASSPHPGRGPSTDTQYF. J is TRBJ2-3 and V is TRBV28; perhaps TRBD2 as D (7 bases). This CDR3 is built from 18 residues. Trimming shortened V by 5 bases and J by 0 bases, and 21 bases separated the two germline ends. Germline V gene sequence: CDR1 MDHEN, CDR2 SYDVKM.

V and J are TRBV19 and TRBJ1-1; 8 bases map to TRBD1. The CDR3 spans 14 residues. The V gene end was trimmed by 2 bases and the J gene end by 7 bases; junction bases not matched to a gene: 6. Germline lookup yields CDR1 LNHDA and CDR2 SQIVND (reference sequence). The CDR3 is CASSILTGGGEAFF. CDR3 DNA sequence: TGTGCCAGTAGTATATTAACAGGGGGGGGTGAAGCTTTCTTT.

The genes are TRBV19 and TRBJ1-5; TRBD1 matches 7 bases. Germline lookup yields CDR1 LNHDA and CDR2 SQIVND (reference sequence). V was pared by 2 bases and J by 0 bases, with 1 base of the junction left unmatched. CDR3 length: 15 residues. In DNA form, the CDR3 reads TGTGCCAGTAGTATACAGGGGGATAGCAATCAGCCCCAGCATTTT. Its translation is CASSIQGDSNQPQHF.

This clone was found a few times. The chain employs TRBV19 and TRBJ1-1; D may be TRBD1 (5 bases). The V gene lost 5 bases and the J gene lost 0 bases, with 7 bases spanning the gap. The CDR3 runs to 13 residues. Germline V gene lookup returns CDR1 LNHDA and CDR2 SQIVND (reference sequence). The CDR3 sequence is CASSSGLNTEAFF. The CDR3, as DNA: TGTGCCAGTAGTTCAGGGCTGAACACTGAAGCTTTCTTT.

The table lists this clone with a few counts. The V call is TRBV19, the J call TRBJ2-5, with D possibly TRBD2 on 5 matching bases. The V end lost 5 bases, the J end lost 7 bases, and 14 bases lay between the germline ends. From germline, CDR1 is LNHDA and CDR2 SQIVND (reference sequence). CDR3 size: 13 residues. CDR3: CASSYRGSGTQYF. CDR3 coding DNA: TGTGCCAGTAGTTACCGGGGTTCGGGGACCCAGTACTTC.

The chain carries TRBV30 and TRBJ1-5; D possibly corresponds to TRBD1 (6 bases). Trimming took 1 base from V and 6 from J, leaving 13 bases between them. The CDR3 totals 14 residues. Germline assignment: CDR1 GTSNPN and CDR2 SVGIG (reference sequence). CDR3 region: CAWSEGTLGQPQHF. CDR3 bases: TGTGCCTGGAGTGAGGGGACACTTGGTCAGCCCCAGCATTTT.

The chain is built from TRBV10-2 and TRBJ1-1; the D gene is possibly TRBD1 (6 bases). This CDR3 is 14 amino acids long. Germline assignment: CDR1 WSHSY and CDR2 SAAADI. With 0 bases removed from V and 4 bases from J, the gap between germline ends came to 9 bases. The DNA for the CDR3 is TGCGCCAGCAGTGAGTCGAAGGGGGTCACTGAAGCTTTCTTT. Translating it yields CASSESKGVTEAFF.

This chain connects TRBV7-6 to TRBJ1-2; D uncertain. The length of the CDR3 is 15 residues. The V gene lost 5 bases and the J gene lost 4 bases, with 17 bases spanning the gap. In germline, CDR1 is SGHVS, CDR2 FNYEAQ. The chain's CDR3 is CASSPGLGSGYGYTF. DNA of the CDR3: TGTGCCAGCAGCCCAGGACTGGGCAGCGGCTATGGCTACACCTTC.

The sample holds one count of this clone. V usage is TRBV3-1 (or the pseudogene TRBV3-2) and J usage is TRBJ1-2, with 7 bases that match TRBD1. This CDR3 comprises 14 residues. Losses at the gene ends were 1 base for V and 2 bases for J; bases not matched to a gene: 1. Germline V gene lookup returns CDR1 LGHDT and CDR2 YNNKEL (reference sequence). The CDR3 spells CASSQVGQNYGYTF. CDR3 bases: TGTGCCAGCAGCCAAGTGGGACAGAACTATGGCTACACCTTC.